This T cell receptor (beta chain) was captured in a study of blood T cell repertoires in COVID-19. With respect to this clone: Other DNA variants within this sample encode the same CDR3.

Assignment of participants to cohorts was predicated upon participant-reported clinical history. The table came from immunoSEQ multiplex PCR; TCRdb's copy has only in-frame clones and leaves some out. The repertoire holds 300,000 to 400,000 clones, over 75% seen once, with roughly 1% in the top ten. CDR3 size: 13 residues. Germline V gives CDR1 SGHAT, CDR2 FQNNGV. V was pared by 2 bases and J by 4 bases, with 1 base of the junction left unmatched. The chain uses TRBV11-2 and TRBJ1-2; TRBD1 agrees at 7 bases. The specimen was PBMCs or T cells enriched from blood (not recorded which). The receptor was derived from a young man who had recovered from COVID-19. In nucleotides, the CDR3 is TGTGCCAGCAGCTTACCAGGGGGCTATGGCTACACCTTC. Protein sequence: CASSLPGGYGYTF.